The 24 T cell receptor beta chains presented below share a single source sample, sequenced in a study of PD-1 blockade in classical Hodgkin lymphoma. The method was immunoSEQ multiplex PCR; TCRdb's version includes in-frame clones alone and lacks a portion of them. The table records 6,800 or so clones, around three quarters of them present only once. All patients relapsed after autologous stem cell transplantation, and brentuximab vedotin exposure varied. The sample consisted of peripheral blood mononuclear cells (PBMCs), taken at baseline. The receptors shown here come from a human donor with classical Hodgkin lymphoma.

V gene TRBV11-2 combines with J gene TRBJ2-7; D may be TRBD1 (5 bases). Germline values: CDR1 SGHAT, CDR2 FQNNGV. The ends were cut back, 1 base at V and 5 bases at J, with 12 bases in the middle. The CDR3 length is 14 residues. In DNA form, the CDR3 reads TGTGCCAGCAGCTTAGGCCCAGGGCTGGACGAGCAGTACTTC. Its protein product is CASSLGPGLDEQYF.

The chain links TRBV25-1 to TRBJ1-2; a weak D match, TRBD1 (5 bases). V gave up 4 bases and J gave up 4 bases, with 16 bases separating them. This CDR3 comprises 15 residues. CDR1 is MGHDK, CDR2 SYGVNS, per germline. DNA of the CDR3: TGTGCCAGCAGTGCCCTGGGGCGGGGCGGCTATGGCTACACCTTC. Translating it yields CASSALGRGGYGYTF.

The CDR3 reads CASSQDGGRYEQYF. CDR3 in DNA: TGTGCCAGCAGCCAAGATGGGGGACGCTACGAGCAGTACTTC. The chain uses TRBV14 and TRBJ2-7, with D perhaps matching TRBD1 or TRBD2 (5 bases each). V was shortened by 0 bases and J by 3 bases, with 9 bases between the two germline ends. There are 14 residues in the CDR3. CDR1 and CDR2 (germline): SGHDN, FVKESK.

CDR3: CASSVEDVRTGELFF. The CDR3 DNA sequence: TGTGCCAGCAGCGTAGAAGACGTAAGGACCGGGGAGCTGTTTTTT. V gene TRBV9 combines with J gene TRBJ2-2, with D hard to call. Trimming removed 0 bases at V and 5 bases at J, with 11 bases between. Germline V gene lookup returns CDR1 SGDLS and CDR2 YYNGEE. There are 15 residues in the CDR3. Combining the CDR3 with reference TRBV9 and TRBJ2-2 gives the whole variable domain DSGVTQTPKHLITATGQRVTLRCSPRSGDLSVYWYQQSLDQGLQFLIQYYNGEERAKGNILERFSAQQFPDLHSELNLSSLELGDSALYFCASSVEDVRTGELFFGEGSRLTVL.

The J gene is TRBJ1-1, the V gene TRBV9; TRBD1 might be the D (5 bases). The germline V gene encodes CDR1 SGDLS and CDR2 YYNGEE. The CDR3 runs 12 residues. With 9 bases removed from V and 10 bases from J, the gap between germline ends came to 19 bases. CDR3 coding DNA: TGTGCCACCTATAGGTGGGGCGCGTCAGCTTTCTTT. Translated, it gives CATYRWGASAFF.

This sequence joins TRBV9 and TRBJ2-6; D unclear. This CDR3 contains 17 residues. Germline V gives CDR1 SGDLS, CDR2 YYNGEE. Trimming took 3 bases from V and 0 from J, leaving 13 bases between them. The CDR3 sequence is CASSGIRVPSGANVLTF. The CDR3 bases are TGTGCCAGCAGCGGAATCCGGGTACCCTCTGGGGCCAACGTCCTGACTTTC.

This clone was picked up a small number of times. The V gene is TRBV6-6, the J gene TRBJ2-7; 12 bases are a match to TRBD2. V lost 5 bases, J lost 4 bases, and 6 bases stayed unmatched. This CDR3 is built from 15 residues. The germline gives CDR1 MNHNY, CDR2 SVGAGI (reference sequence). CDR3: CASSPRTSGVYEQYF. CDR3 in DNA: TGTGCCAGCAGTCCCCGGACTAGCGGGGTGTACGAGCAGTACTTC.

CDR3 coding DNA: TGTGCCAGTAGTATAGATCGTCGGGGGAAGGACGAGCAGTACTTC. Encoded protein: CASSIDRRGKDEQYF. The chain joins TRBV19 to TRBJ2-7, with TRBD2 as a possible D gene (6 bases). Germline V CDR1 and CDR2: LNHDA, SQIVND (reference sequence). The CDR3 is made up of 15 amino acids. Trimming took off 0 bases at V and 5 bases at J, with 14 bases between the two ends. Combining the CDR3 with reference TRBV19 and TRBJ2-7 gives the whole variable domain DGGITQSPKYLFRKEGQNVTLSCEQNLNHDAMYWYRQDPGQGLRLIYYSQIVNDFQKGDIAEGYSVSREKKESFPLTVTSAQKNPTAFYLCASSIDRRGKDEQYFGPGTRLTVT.

The chain joins TRBV19 to TRBJ1-3; TRBD1 might be the D (5 bases). Between the trimmed V and J ends, which lost 8 bases and 3 bases, there was a span of 14 bases. The CDR3 has 14 residues. The germline V gene encodes CDR1 LNHDA and CDR2 SQIVND (reference sequence). The CDR3 loop is CASGIGQLGNTIYF. The CDR3 DNA reads TGTGCCAGTGGGATTGGACAACTTGGAAACACCATATATTTT.

V gene TRBV4-3 combines with J gene TRBJ2-3; D is possibly TRBD1 (5 bases). Germline assignment: CDR1 LGHNA and CDR2 YSLEER. This CDR3 spans 17 amino acids. Trimming stripped 0 bases from V and 1 base from J, with 14 bases between. The CDR3 bases are TGCGCCAGCAGCCAAGAAGGGGTCCTCAGGGGCACAGATACGCAGTATTTT. Translating gives CASSQEGVLRGTDTQYF.

The rearrangement uses TRBV19 and TRBJ1-4, with unresolved D. Trimming took 1 base from V and 0 from J, leaving 6 bases between them. The CDR3 has 15 residues. CDR1 is LNHDA, CDR2 SQIVND, per germline (reference sequence). This chain's CDR3 is CASSIGASTNEKLFF. The CDR3 region has the DNA TGTGCCAGTAGTATAGGAGCCTCAACTAATGAAAAACTGTTTTTT. Combining the CDR3 with reference TRBV19 and TRBJ1-4 gives the whole variable domain DGGITQSPKYLFRKEGQNVTLSCEQNLNHDAMYWYRQDPGQGLRLIYYSQIVNDFQKGDIAEGYSVSREKKESFPLTVTSAQKNPTAFYLCASSIGASTNEKLFFGSGTQLSVL.

The chain employs TRBV2 and TRBJ1-1; no firm D call. V lost 4 bases, J lost 3 bases, and 9 bases lay in between. Germline V gives CDR1 SNHLY, CDR2 FYNNEI. The CDR3 consists of 13 residues. As DNA, the CDR3 is TGTGCCAGCAGTGCCCTTCGGGACACTGAAGCTTTCTTT. This encodes CASSALRDTEAFF.

This clone is labeled large. V is TRBV10-3 and J is TRBJ2-7; weak D call: TRBD1 (6 bases). The germline V gene has CDR1 ENHRY and CDR2 SYGVKD. The V and J ends lost 3 bases and 2 bases respectively, with 14 bases between them. The CDR3 has 15 amino acids. CDR3 region: CAISDPDRFAYEQYF. CDR3 DNA sequence: TGTGCCATCAGTGACCCGGACAGATTCGCCTACGAGCAGTACTTC.

V gene TRBV5-1 combines with J gene TRBJ2-1; no reliable D call. The CDR3 has 13 amino acids. Germline V CDR1 and CDR2: SGHRS, YFSETQ. V was shortened by 0 bases and J by 8 bases, with 9 bases between the two germline ends. CDR3 residues: CASSLAYSHEQFF. In DNA form, the CDR3 reads TGCGCCAGCAGCTTGGCCTACAGCCATGAGCAGTTCTTC. The full variable domain, completed using reference TRBV5-1 and TRBJ2-1, is KAGVTQTPRYLIKTRGQQVTLSCSPISGHRSVSWYQQTPGQGLQFLFEYFSETQRNKGNFPGRFSGRQFSNSRSEMNVSTLELGDSALYLCASSLAYSHEQFFGPGTRLTVL.

V usage is TRBV7-3 and J usage is TRBJ2-3, with TRBD1 as a possible D gene (5 bases). Germline assignment: CDR1 SGHTA and CDR2 FQGTGA. With 5 bases removed from V and 0 bases from J, the gap between germline ends came to 18 bases. The CDR3 runs to 17 residues. In DNA, the CDR3 is TGTGCCAGCAGCCCAACGACCGCAGGGCTAAGCACAGATACGCAGTATTTT. Amino acid sequence: CASSPTTAGLSTDTQYF.

The chain combines TRBV19 with TRBJ1-1; D gene uncertain. This CDR3 is built from 13 residues. V gave up 6 bases and J gave up 5 bases, with 13 bases separating them. CDR1 is LNHDA and CDR2 is SQIVND in the germline V gene (reference sequence). For the CDR3, the DNA is TGTGCCAGTAGAAGGAGGGTTAGGACTGAAGCTTTCTTT. It encodes CASRRRVRTEAFF.

This clone was observed a handful of times. The chain couples TRBV29-1 to TRBJ1-1; D gene unclear. The V end was cut by 3 bases, the J end by 2 bases, with 7 bases between. Germline V CDR1 and CDR2: SQVTM, ANQGSEA. CDR3 size: 12 residues. The CDR3 DNA follows: TGCAGCGTTGATGAGAGAAACACTGAAGCTTTCTTT. Its protein is CSVDERNTEAFF.

The V and J genes are TRBV6-5 and TRBJ2-2, with TRBD2 matching 7 bases. This CDR3 is built from 16 residues. The V gene's germline CDR1 is MNHEY and CDR2 SVGAGI. V shed 4 bases, J shed 1 base, and the junction held 6 bases outside the gene matches. CDR3 in amino acids: CASSSSAGWNTGELFF. CDR3 coding DNA: TGTGCCAGCAGTTCCTCAGCGGGATGGAACACCGGGGAGCTGTTTTTT.

This clone has just a few counts. The chain uses TRBV11-2 and TRBJ2-7; TRBD2 agrees at 9 bases. This CDR3 region has 14 residues. The germline CDR1 and CDR2 sequences are SGHAT and FQNNGV. With 4 bases clipped from V and 12 bases from J, the junction kept 13 bases outside the gene matches. The CDR3 DNA reads as TGTGCCAGCAGCTCCCCTAGCGGGATAATGGGGCTGTACTTC. It translates to CASSSPSGIMGLYF.

This clone was recorded once. The chain links TRBV6-5 to TRBJ2-2; D is ambiguous. Germline V lookup: CDR1 MNHEY, CDR2 SVGAGI. Trimming took off 10 bases at V and 5 bases at J, with 11 bases between the two ends. CDR3 length: 12 residues. The CDR3 sequence is CATKRPTGELFF. CDR3 DNA sequence: TGTGCCACGAAAAGACCAACCGGGGAGCTGTTTTTT.

The chain links TRBV5-1 to TRBJ1-1; D is perhaps TRBD1 (6 bases). This CDR3 comprises 15 residues. Trimming removed 2 bases from V and 0 bases from J, with 11 bases in between. The germline V gene encodes CDR1 SGHRS and CDR2 YFSETQ. CDR3 DNA sequence: TGCGCCAGCAGCTTCCAGACAGGTTTGAACACTGAAGCTTTCTTT. Translation gives CASSFQTGLNTEAFF.

The rearrangement uses TRBV25-1 and TRBJ1-5; D not resolved. The CDR3 contains 15 residues. Trimming took 1 base from V and 6 from J, leaving 13 bases between them. Germline assignment: CDR1 MGHDK and CDR2 SYGVNS. In nucleotides, the CDR3 is TGTGCCAGCAGTGAATTATGGGAGGCGGGTCAGCCCCAGCATTTT. The encoded protein is CASSELWEAGQPQHF.

The sample holds a few counts of this clone. The chain couples TRBV7-9 to TRBJ1-2; perhaps TRBD1 as D (5 bases). Germline V lookup: CDR1 SEHNR, CDR2 FQNEAQ (reference sequence). V was trimmed by 3 bases and J by 1 base, leaving 9 bases between them. This CDR3 is built from 14 residues. The CDR3 spells CASSFLTVNYGYTF. The CDR3 DNA reads as TGTGCCAGCAGCTTTCTGACAGTTAACTATGGCTACACCTTC.

The chain has TRBV19 and TRBJ1-5; D not certain. The CDR3 sequence is 14 residues long. Germline CDR1 reads LNHDA; CDR2 reads SQIVND (reference sequence). With 7 bases removed from V and 3 bases from J, the gap between germline ends came to 13 bases. CDR3 loop: CASTSTRTNQPQHF. CDR3 nucleotide sequence: TGTGCCAGTACCTCGACCAGAACCAATCAGCCCCAGCATTTT.